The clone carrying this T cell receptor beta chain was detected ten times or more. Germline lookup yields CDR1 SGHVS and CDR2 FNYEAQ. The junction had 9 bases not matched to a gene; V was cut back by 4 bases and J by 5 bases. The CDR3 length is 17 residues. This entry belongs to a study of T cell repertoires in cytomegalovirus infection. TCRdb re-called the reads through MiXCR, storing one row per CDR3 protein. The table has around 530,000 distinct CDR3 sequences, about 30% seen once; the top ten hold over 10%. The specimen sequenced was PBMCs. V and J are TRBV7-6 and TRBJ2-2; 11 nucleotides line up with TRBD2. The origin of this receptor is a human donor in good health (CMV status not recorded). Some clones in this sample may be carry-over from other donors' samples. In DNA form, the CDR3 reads TGTGCCAGCAGCTCGACTAGCGGGATGACGAGAACCGGGGAGCTGTTTTTT. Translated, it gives CASSSTSGMTRTGELFF.